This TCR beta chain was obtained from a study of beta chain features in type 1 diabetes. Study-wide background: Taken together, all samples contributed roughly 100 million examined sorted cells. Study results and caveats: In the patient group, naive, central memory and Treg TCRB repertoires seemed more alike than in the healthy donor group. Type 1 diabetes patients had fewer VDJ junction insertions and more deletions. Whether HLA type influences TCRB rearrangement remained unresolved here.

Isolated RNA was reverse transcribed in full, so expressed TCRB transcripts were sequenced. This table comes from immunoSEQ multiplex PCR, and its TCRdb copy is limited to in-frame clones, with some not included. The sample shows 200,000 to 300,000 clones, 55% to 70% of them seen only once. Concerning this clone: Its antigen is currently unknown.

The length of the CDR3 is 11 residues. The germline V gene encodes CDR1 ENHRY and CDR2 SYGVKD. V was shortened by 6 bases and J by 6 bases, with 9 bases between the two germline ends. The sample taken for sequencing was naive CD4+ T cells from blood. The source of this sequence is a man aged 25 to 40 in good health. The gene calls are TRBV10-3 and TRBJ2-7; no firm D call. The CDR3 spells CAIRAAGEQYF. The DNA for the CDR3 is TGTGCCATCAGGGCGGCCGGCGAGCAGTACTTC.